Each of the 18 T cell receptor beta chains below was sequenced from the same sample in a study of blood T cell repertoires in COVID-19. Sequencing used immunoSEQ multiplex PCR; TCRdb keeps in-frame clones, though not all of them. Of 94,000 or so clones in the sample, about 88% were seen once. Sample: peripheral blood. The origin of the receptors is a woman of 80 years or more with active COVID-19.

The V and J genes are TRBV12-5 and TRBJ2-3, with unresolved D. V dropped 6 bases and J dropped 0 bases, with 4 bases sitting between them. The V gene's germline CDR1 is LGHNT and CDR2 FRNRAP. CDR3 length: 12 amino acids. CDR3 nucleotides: TGTGCTAGTGGCTACAGCACAGATACGCAGTATTTT. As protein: CASGYSTDTQYF.

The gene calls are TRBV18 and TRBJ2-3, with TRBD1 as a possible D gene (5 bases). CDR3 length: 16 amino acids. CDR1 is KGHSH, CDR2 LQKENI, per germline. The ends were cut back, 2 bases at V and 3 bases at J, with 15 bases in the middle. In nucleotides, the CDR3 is TGTGCCAGCTCACCATCGACAGTCATGATGACAGATACGCAGTATTTT. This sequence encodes CASSPSTVMMTDTQYF. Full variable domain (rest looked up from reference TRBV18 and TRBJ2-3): NAGVMQNPRHLVRRRGQEARLRCSPMKGHSHVYWYRQLPEEGLKFMVYLQKENIIDESGMPKERFSAEFPKEGPSILRIQQVVRGDSAAYFCASSPSTVMMTDTQYFGPGTRLTVL.

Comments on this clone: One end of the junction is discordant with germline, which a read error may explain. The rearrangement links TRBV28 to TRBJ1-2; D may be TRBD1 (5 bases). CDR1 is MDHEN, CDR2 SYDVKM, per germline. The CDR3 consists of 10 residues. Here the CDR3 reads CASSSLTTVF. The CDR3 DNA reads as TGTGCCAGCAGTTCCTTAACGACAGTGTTT.

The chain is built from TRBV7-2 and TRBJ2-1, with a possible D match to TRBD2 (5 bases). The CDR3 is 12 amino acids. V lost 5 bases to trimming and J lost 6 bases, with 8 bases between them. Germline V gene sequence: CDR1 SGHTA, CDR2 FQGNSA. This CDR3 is CASSRTFNEQFF. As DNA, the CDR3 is TGTGCCAGCAGCCGGACTTTCAATGAGCAGTTCTTC.

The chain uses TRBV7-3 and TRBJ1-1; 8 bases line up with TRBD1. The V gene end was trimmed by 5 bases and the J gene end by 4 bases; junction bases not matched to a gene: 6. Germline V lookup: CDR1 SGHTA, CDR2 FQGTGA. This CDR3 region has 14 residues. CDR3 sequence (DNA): TGTGCCAGCAGCCTGACAGGGGCCGGCACTGAAGCTTTCTTT. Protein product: CASSLTGAGTEAFF.

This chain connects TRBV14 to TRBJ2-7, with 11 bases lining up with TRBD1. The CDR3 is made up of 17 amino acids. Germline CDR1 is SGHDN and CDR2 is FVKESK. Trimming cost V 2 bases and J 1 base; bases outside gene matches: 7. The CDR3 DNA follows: TGTGCCAGCAGCCAAAGGCGCGGGACAGGGGGTTCCTACGAGCAGTACTTC. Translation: CASSQRRGTGGSYEQYF.

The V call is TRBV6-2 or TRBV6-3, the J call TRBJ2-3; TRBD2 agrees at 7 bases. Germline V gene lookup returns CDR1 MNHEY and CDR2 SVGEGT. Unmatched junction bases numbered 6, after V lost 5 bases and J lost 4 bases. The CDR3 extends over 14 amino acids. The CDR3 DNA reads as TGTGCCAGCAGTATCCAAGCGGGACCAGATACGCAGTATTTT. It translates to CASSIQAGPDTQYF.

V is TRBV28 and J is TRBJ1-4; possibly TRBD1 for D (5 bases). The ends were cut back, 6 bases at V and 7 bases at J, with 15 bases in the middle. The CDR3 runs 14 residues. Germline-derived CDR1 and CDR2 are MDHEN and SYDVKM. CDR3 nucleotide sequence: TGTGCCAGCAGGAGGAGGGGATGGAGTGAAAAACTGTTTTTT. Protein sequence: CASRRRGWSEKLFF. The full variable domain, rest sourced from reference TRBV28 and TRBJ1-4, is DVKVTQSSRYLVKRTGEKVFLECVQDMDHENMFWYRQDPGLGLRLIYFSYDVKMKEKGDIPEGYSVSREKKERFSLILESASTNQTSMYLCASRRRGWSEKLFFGSGTQLSVL.

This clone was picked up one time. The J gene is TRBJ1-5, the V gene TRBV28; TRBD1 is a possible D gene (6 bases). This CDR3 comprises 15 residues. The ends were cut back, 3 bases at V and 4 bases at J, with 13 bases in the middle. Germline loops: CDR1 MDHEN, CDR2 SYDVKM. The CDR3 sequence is CASSLEDRPNQPQHF. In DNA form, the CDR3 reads TGTGCCAGCAGTTTGGAGGACAGACCTAATCAGCCCCAGCATTTT.

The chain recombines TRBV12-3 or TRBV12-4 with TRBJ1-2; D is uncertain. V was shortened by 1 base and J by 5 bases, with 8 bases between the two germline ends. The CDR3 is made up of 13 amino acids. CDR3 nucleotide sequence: TGTGCCAGCAGTTTAGACGGAGGGTATGGCTACACCTTC. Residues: CASSLDGGYGYTF.

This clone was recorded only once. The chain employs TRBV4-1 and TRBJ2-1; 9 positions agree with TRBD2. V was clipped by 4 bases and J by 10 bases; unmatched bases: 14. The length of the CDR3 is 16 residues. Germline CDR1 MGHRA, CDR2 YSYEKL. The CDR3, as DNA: TGCGCCAGCAGCCGCAGCAGTAGCGGGAGTCCCCAGGAGCAGTTCTTC. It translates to CASSRSSSGSPQEQFF.

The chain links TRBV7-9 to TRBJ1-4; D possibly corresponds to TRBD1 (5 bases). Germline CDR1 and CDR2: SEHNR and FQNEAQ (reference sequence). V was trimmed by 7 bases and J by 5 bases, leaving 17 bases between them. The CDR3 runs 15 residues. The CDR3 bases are TGTGCCAGCACCCCGGGGACTTCGAGGAATGAAAAACTGTTTTTT. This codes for CASTPGTSRNEKLFF.

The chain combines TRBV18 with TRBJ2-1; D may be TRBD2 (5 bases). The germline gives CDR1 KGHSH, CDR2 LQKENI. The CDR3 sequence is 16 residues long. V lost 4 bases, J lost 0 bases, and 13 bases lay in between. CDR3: CASSRGWESSYNEQFF. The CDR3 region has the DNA TGTGCCAGCTCACGAGGGTGGGAAAGCTCCTACAATGAGCAGTTCTTC.

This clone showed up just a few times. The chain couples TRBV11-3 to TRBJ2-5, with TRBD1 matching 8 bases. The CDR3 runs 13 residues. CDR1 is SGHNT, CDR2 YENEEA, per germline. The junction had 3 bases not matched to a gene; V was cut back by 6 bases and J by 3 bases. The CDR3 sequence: CASRGQVEETQYF. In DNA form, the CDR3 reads TGTGCCAGCAGGGGACAGGTCGAAGAGACCCAGTACTTC. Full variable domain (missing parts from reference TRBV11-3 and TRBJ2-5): EAGVVQSPRYKIIEKKQPVAFWCNPISGHNTLYWYLQNLGQGPELLIRYENEEAVDDSQLPKDRFSAERLKGVDSTLKIQPAELGDSAVYLCASRGQVEETQYFGPGTRLLVL.

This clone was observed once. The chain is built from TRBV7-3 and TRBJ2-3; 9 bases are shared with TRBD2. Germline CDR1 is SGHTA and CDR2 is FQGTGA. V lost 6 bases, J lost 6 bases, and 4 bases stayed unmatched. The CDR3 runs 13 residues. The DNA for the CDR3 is TGTGCCAGCAGTAGCGGGAGCGGGGATACGCAGTATTTT. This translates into CASSSGSGDTQYF.

The CDR3 DNA reads as TGTGCCAGTCTAGGCACAGGGAAAATCTACGAGCAGTACTTC. Its translation: CASLGTGKIYEQYF. The chain is built from TRBV28 and TRBJ2-7; tentative D call: TRBD1 (6 bases). This CDR3 has 14 residues. The germline V gene has CDR1 MDHEN and CDR2 SYDVKM. The V end was cut by 9 bases, the J end by 3 bases, with 18 bases between.

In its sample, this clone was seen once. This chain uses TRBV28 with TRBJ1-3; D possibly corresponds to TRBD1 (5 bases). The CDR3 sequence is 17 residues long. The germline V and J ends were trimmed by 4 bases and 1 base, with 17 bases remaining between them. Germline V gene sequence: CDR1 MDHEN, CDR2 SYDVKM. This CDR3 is CASSSYLGVASGNTIYF. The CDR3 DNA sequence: TGTGCCAGCAGTTCATACTTAGGGGTGGCTTCTGGAAACACCATATATTTT.

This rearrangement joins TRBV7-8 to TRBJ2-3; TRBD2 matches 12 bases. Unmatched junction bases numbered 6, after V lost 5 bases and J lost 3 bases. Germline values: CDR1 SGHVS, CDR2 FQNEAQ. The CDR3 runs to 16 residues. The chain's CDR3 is CASSPRTSGRTDTQYF. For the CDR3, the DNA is TGTGCCAGCAGCCCCCGCACTAGCGGGAGGACAGATACGCAGTATTTT.